The next 9 T cell receptor beta chains were all read from a single sample in a study of T-cell reconstitution after alpha-beta-depleted transplantation in children. This sample's TCRbeta library carried unique molecular identifier barcodes. TCRdb re-derived calls from the PCR reads in MiXCR, one entry per CDR3 protein. Here the sample spans fewer than 150,000 distinct CDR3 sequences, roughly 9% being singletons. The source was PBMCs, mostly from graft donor cells, collected 180 days after TCRalphabeta/CD19-depleted stem cell transplant. These receptor sequences come from a girl under two years old who had a stem cell transplant for combined immunodeficiency, so the T cells may come from the graft donor.

The chain uses TRBV9 and TRBJ1-4; D gene ambiguous. Trimming pared 0 bases from V and 3 bases from J, leaving 3 bases between. Germline loops: CDR1 SGDLS, CDR2 YYNGEE. The CDR3 totals 13 residues. The CDR3 sequence: CASSVGPNEKLFF. Here the CDR3 DNA reads TGTGCCAGCAGCGTAGGACCTAATGAAAAACTGTTTTTT.

CDR3 region: CSAQPGFNEKLFF. The CDR3 coding sequence is TGCAGCGCCCAACCGGGATTTAATGAAAAACTGTTTTTT. The chain recombines TRBV29-1 with TRBJ1-4, with D hard to call. The CDR3 spans 13 residues. The germline V and J ends were trimmed by 7 bases and 4 bases, with 13 bases remaining between them. Germline V gives CDR1 SQVTM, CDR2 ANQGSEA. Drawing the rest from reference TRBV29-1 and TRBJ1-4, the complete variable domain is SAVISQKPSRDICQRGTSLTIQCQVDSQVTMMFWYRQQPGQSLTLIATANQGSEATYESGFVIDKFPISRPNLTFSTLTVSNMSPEDSSIYLCSAQPGFNEKLFFGSGTQLSVL.

The CDR3 bases are TGTGCCAGCAGCCAAGGGGGGCAGGGGATCTACGAGCAGTACTTC. Amino acid sequence: CASSQGGQGIYEQYF. The V and J genes are TRBV3-1 and TRBJ2-7; a weak D match, TRBD1 (6 bases). V lost 1 base to trimming and J lost 3 bases, with 13 bases between them. CDR1 and CDR2 (germline): LGHDT, YNNKEL (reference sequence). The CDR3 sequence is 15 residues long.

The CDR3 protein is CASSHPTGGLNEQYF. The CDR3 DNA reads TGTGCCAGCAGCCACCCGACAGGGGGCCTGAACGAGCAGTACTTC. This chain links TRBV27 with TRBJ2-7; 10 nucleotides line up with TRBD1. This CDR3 region has 15 residues. Trimming removed 6 bases from V and 5 bases from J; junction bases left unmatched: 10. Germline V lookup: CDR1 MNHEY, CDR2 SMNVEV (reference sequence).

This chain's CDR3 is CSARGETSSPLEQYF. CDR3 bases: TGCAGTGCTAGAGGGGAGACTAGTTCCCCTCTCGAGCAGTACTTC. The V gene is TRBV20-1, the J gene TRBJ2-7; D perhaps matches TRBD2 (6 bases). The V gene lost 1 base and the J gene lost 6 bases, with 19 bases spanning the gap. From germline, CDR1 is DFQATT and CDR2 SNEGSKA (reference sequence). The CDR3 extends over 15 amino acids.

V gene TRBV12-3 or TRBV12-4 combines with J gene TRBJ2-1; D is undetermined. Trimming took 4 bases from V and 3 from J, leaving 13 bases between them. This CDR3 has 15 residues. The CDR3 is CASSWNLAYYNEQFF. CDR3 DNA: TGTGCCAGCAGTTGGAACCTTGCATACTACAATGAGCAGTTCTTC.

This clonotype turned up a few times. The rearrangement uses TRBV18 and TRBJ2-7, with a weak D call TRBD1 (6 bases). Germline CDR1 KGHSH, CDR2 LQKENI. Trimming left V 3 bases short and J 3 bases short, with 12 bases between. This CDR3 region has 14 residues. CDR3: CASSPRQGFYEQYF. The CDR3 DNA is TGTGCCAGCTCACCTAGGCAGGGGTTCTACGAGCAGTACTTC.

This clonotype has ten or more counts. The chain links TRBV24-1 to TRBJ2-5; no reliable D call. Trimming stripped 4 bases from V and 1 base from J, with 18 bases between. This CDR3 spans 17 amino acids. Germline V CDR1 and CDR2: KGHDR, SFDVKD. This chain's CDR3 is CATSDPSLPVGQETQYF. CDR3 nucleotide sequence: TGTGCCACCAGTGACCCCAGTCTCCCGGTAGGCCAAGAGACCCAGTACTTC.

This clonotype was seen more than once but under ten times. CDR3 region: CSATSLGGRSTDTQYF. The CDR3 coding sequence is TGCAGTGCTACCTCACTGGGAGGGAGAAGCACAGATACGCAGTATTTT. V and J are TRBV20-1 and TRBJ2-3, with 7 bases lining up with TRBD2. The germline V gene encodes CDR1 DFQATT and CDR2 SNEGSKA (reference sequence). Trimming removed 4 bases from V and 0 bases from J; junction bases left unmatched: 10. This CDR3 comprises 16 residues.